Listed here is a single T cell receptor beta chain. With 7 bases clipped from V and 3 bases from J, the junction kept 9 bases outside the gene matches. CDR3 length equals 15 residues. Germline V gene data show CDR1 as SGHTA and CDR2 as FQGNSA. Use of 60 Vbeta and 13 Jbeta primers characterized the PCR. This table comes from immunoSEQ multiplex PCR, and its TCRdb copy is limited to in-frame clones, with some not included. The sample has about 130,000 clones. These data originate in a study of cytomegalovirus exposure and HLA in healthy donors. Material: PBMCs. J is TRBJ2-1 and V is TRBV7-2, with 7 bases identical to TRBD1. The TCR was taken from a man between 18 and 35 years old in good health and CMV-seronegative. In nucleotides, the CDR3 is TGTGCCAGCATCTCAATTGGGACAGACTACAATGAGCAGTTCTTC. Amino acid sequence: CASISIGTDYNEQFF.